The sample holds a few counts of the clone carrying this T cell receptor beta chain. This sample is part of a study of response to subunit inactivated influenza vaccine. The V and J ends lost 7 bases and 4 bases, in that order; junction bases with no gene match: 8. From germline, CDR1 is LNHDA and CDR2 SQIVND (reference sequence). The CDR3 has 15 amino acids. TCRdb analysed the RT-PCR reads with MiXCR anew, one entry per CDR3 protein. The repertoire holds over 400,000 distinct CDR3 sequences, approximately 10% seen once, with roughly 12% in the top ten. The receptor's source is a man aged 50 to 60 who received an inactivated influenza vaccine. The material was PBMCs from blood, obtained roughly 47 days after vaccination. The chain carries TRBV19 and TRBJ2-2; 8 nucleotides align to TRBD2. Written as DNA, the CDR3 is TGTGCCAGTACCACGGGAGGGAAACTCACCGGGGAGCTGTTTTTT. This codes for CASTTGGKLTGELFF.